This T cell receptor (beta chain) stems from a study of T cell repertoires in cytomegalovirus infection. At the level of the study: TCR beta signatures that were public indicated CMV infection and matching HLA type. The study, taken as a whole, reports: The ex vivo response showed dominance by HLA-C-restricted CMV-specific TCR beta clonotypes.

The CDR3 spans 15 residues. Trimming removed 4 bases from V and 1 base from J, with 11 bases in between. The V gene's germline CDR1 is SGHAT and CDR2 FQNNGV. As regards this clonotype: Its cognate antigen is unknown.

TCRdb passed the reads through MiXCR, listing each CDR3 protein once. The table lists hundreds of thousands of distinct CDR3 sequences, 20% to 25% of them singletons. Sequenced input: CD8+ T cells from PBMCs. The chain recombines TRBV11-2 with TRBJ2-1; no firm D call. The source is a human donor in good health (CMV status not recorded). Some clones in this sample may be carry-over from other donors' samples. The CDR3: CASSSYYSSYNEQFF. Here the CDR3 DNA reads TGTGCCAGCAGCTCCTACTACAGTTCCTACAATGAGCAGTTCTTC.